Presented here are 9 T cell receptor beta chains from one specimen sequenced in a study of long-term antiretroviral therapy in people with HIV. The assay used was immunoSEQ (version v3.0), run at survey level. This table comes from immunoSEQ multiplex PCR, and its TCRdb copy is limited to in-frame clones, with some not included. The table shows around 25,000 clones, with around four fifths occurring only once. This specimen consisted of unsorted PBMCs, obtained 1.1 years before starting antiretroviral therapy. These receptors all stem from a middle-aged woman with HIV.

V is TRBV25-1 and J is TRBJ2-7; possibly TRBD2 for D (6 bases). Germline CDR1 MGHDK, CDR2 SYGVNS. V lost 6 bases, J lost 0 bases, and 6 bases lay in between. This CDR3 region has 12 residues. The CDR3 nucleotides read TGTGCCAGCAGGGGGGGCTCCTACGAGCAGTACTTC. Protein product: CASRGGSYEQYF.

The chain couples TRBV5-4 to TRBJ2-7; 14 nucleotides match TRBD2. CDR3 length: 16 amino acids. V lost 3 bases and J lost 2; bases outside the gene matches: 4. CDR1 is SGHNT and CDR2 is YYREEE in the germline V gene (reference sequence). The CDR3 sequence is CASSSGLAGAAYEQYF. The CDR3 DNA sequence: TGTGCCAGCAGCTCGGGACTAGCGGGAGCGGCCTACGAGCAGTACTTC.

The chain employs TRBV6-4 and TRBJ1-2; tentatively, D is TRBD1 (5 bases). CDR1 and CDR2 from the germline V gene are MRHNA and SNTAGT. V was clipped by 2 bases and J by 8 bases, with 24 bases between them. The CDR3 has 17 residues. CDR3 residues: CASSDQPGTRGSGGYTF. CDR3 DNA: TGTGCCAGCAGTGACCAACCCGGGACGCGGGGAAGTGGGGGCTACACCTTC.

The J gene is TRBJ1-4, the V gene TRBV7-9; D remains ambiguous. Germline lookup yields CDR1 SEHNR and CDR2 FQNEAQ (reference sequence). This CDR3 is 12 amino acids long. V dropped 1 base and J dropped 11 bases, with 8 bases sitting between them. In nucleotides, the CDR3 is TGTGCCAGCAGCTTAGTCGCAGGCAAACTGTTTTTT. It encodes CASSLVAGKLFF.

This clone was seen once. J is TRBJ1-2 and V is TRBV15; possibly TRBD1 for D (5 bases). There are 15 residues in the CDR3. Germline-derived CDR1 and CDR2 are LNHNV and YYDKDF (reference sequence). V lost 1 base to trimming and J lost 0 bases, with 9 bases between them. Here the CDR3 reads CATSRGGKSNYGYTF. The CDR3 DNA is TGTGCCACCAGCAGAGGGGGGAAATCTAACTATGGCTACACCTTC.

This CDR3 reads CASGLIQGGAGDTIYF. CDR3 DNA sequence: TGTGCTAGTGGTTTGATCCAAGGGGGCGCAGGGGACACCATATATTTT. The chain joins TRBV12-5 to TRBJ1-3; 7 nucleotides match TRBD1. Germline V gene lookup returns CDR1 LGHNT and CDR2 FRNRAP. V shed 2 bases and J 8 bases; nucleotides not matched to a gene: 12. The CDR3 contains 16 residues. Full variable domain (rest looked up from reference TRBV12-5 and TRBJ1-3): DARVTQTPRHKVTEMGQEVTMRCQPILGHNTVFWYRQTMMQGLELLAYFRNRAPLDDSGMPKDRFSAEMPDATLATLKIQPSEPRDSAVYFCASGLIQGGAGDTIYFGEGSWLTVV.

A few counts support this clone. J is TRBJ1-5 and V is TRBV7-9; D not resolved. This CDR3 spans 12 amino acids. V gave up 5 bases and J gave up 9 bases, with 11 bases separating them. Germline-derived CDR1 and CDR2 are SEHNR and FQNEAQ (reference sequence). For the CDR3, the DNA is TGTGCCAGCAGCCCCCTTCTGAGGCCCCAGCATTTT. This codes for CASSPLLRPQHF.

This clone was picked up one time. This chain joins TRBV27 and TRBJ2-3; no clear D gene. The CDR3 totals 13 residues. V was cut by 4 bases and J by 0 bases, with 5 bases left in between. The germline V gene has CDR1 MNHEY and CDR2 SMNVEV (reference sequence). The CDR3, as DNA: TGTGCCAGCAGTTCACAGAGCACAGATACGCAGTATTTT. This codes for CASSSQSTDTQYF.

The chain is built from TRBV19 and TRBJ2-1; D is ambiguous. This CDR3 comprises 13 residues. The germline V and J ends were trimmed by 3 bases and 3 bases, with 6 bases remaining between them. From germline, CDR1 is LNHDA and CDR2 SQIVND (reference sequence). CDR3 sequence: CASSIKIYNEQFF. The CDR3 DNA is TGTGCCAGTAGTATTAAGATCTACAATGAGCAGTTCTTC.